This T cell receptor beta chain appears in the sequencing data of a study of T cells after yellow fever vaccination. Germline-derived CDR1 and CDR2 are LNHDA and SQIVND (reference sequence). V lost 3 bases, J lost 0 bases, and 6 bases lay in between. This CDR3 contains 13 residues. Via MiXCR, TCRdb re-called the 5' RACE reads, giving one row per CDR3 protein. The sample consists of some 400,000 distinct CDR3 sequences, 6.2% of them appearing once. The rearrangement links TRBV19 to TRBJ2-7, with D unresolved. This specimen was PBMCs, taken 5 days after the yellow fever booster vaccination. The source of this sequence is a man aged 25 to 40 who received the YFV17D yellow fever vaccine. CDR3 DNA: TGTGCCAGTAGTATGGGCCTCTCCTACGAGCAGTACTTC. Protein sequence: CASSMGLSYEQYF.